These 26 T cell receptor beta chains came from one sample sequenced in a study of vaccination effects on CD4 cells after COVID-19. Investigators separated out CD4+ T cells once around 9 days of culture had passed. Participants were given two doses of BNT162b2 or mRNA-1273 vaccine. The assay was immunoSEQ multiplex PCR, and TCRdb's table has in-frame clones only and misses some. This table has tens of thousands of clones, 65% to 80% appearing once. For these receptors, no antigen is known. Material: CD4+ T cells from PBMCs cultured without peptide, obtained after COVID-19 vaccination. These receptors were collected from a human donor who received a COVID-19 vaccine.

This rearrangement joins TRBV6-5 to TRBJ2-2; D gene ambiguous. Germline V gene lookup returns CDR1 MNHEY and CDR2 SVGAGI. The CDR3 contains 13 residues. V was clipped by 8 bases and J by 3 bases, with 10 bases between them. The CDR3 loop is CASLLRHTGELFF. The CDR3 DNA reads as TGTGCCAGCCTTCTAAGGCACACCGGGGAGCTGTTTTTT.

The chain combines TRBV6-5 with TRBJ2-2; D not certain. This CDR3 is 13 amino acids long. Per the germline V gene, CDR1 is MNHEY and CDR2 is SVGAGI. V was cut by 4 bases and J by 1 base, with 4 bases left in between. The DNA for the CDR3 is TGTGCCAGCAGTTCTCAGAACACCGGGGAGCTGTTTTTT. It encodes CASSSQNTGELFF.

This chain links TRBV18 with TRBJ1-2, with D perhaps TRBD1 (5 bases). CDR3 length equals 15 residues. Germline assignment: CDR1 KGHSH and CDR2 LQKENI. V was shortened by 4 bases and J by 3 bases, with 15 bases between the two germline ends. The CDR3 DNA reads TGTGCCAGCTCACGGGGGGTCAGGGTGGACTATGGCTACACCTTC. It yields the protein CASSRGVRVDYGYTF.

Only one count was recorded for this clone. The gene calls are TRBV6-1 and TRBJ1-4; 7 nucleotides line up with TRBD1. The CDR3 is 17 residues long. CDR1 MNHNS and CDR2 SASEGT come from the germline V gene. Losses at the gene ends were 3 bases for V and 7 bases for J; bases not matched to a gene: 14. This chain's CDR3 is CASSEIWTGVGGEKLFF. In DNA, the CDR3 is TGTGCCAGCAGTGAGATTTGGACAGGCGTCGGAGGTGAAAAACTGTTTTTT.

CDR3 sequence: CASSPPGNSYNEQFF. The CDR3 DNA follows: TGTGCCAGCTCACCACCGGGGAACTCCTACAATGAGCAGTTCTTC. This rearrangement joins TRBV18 to TRBJ2-1; D not certain. The V gene lost 0 bases and the J gene lost 0 bases, with 6 bases spanning the gap. The CDR3 consists of 15 residues. The germline CDR1 and CDR2 sequences are KGHSH and LQKENI.

This clone was observed a few times. The chain employs TRBV3-1 (or the pseudogene TRBV3-2) and TRBJ1-1; weak D call: TRBD1 (5 bases). The CDR3 length is 13 residues. V shed 2 bases and J shed 6 bases, with 10 bases lying between them. Germline V gene sequence: CDR1 LGHDT, CDR2 YNNKEL (reference sequence). CDR3 loop: CASSQSGRAEAFF. Here the CDR3 DNA reads TGTGCCAGCAGCCAATCGGGCAGGGCTGAAGCTTTCTTT.

This clone was picked up one time. V is TRBV28 and J is TRBJ1-2; 9 bases align to TRBD1. Trimming removed 7 bases from V and 5 bases from J; junction bases left unmatched: 5. The CDR3 has 13 amino acids. Germline CDR1 is MDHEN and CDR2 is SYDVKM. CDR3 coding DNA: TGTGCCAGCACCCAGGGACAGGGATATGGCTACACCTTC. Translated: CASTQGQGYGYTF.

A single count supports this clone. The V call is TRBV6-6, the J call TRBJ1-6, with 9 bases aligning to TRBD1. CDR1 and CDR2 (germline): MNHNY, SVGAGI (reference sequence). Trimming removed 0 bases from V and 9 bases from J; junction bases left unmatched: 3. The CDR3 totals 15 residues. The chain's CDR3 is CASSYSDRGGSPLHF. The CDR3, as DNA: TGTGCCAGCAGTTACTCTGACAGGGGGGGTTCACCCCTCCACTTT.

The chain combines TRBV7-8 with TRBJ2-1, with 7 bases lining up with TRBD2. Germline-derived CDR1 and CDR2 are SGHVS and FQNEAQ. The V gene end was trimmed by 2 bases and the J gene end by 11 bases; junction bases not matched to a gene: 15. This CDR3 region has 16 residues. CDR3: CASSLLGAGTPMKQFF. The CDR3 DNA follows: TGTGCCAGCAGCTTACTTGGAGCGGGGACCCCAATGAAGCAGTTCTTC.

The chain is built from TRBV2 and TRBJ2-7; TRBD1 agrees at 7 bases. This CDR3 has 13 amino acids. Unmatched junction bases numbered 3, after V lost 4 bases and J lost 3 bases. The germline V gene has CDR1 SNHLY and CDR2 FYNNEI. The CDR3 DNA reads as TGTGCCAGCAGTGTCGGGACAGTCTACGAGCAGTACGTC. It yields the protein CASSVGTVYEQYV.

As DNA, the CDR3 is TGTGCCATCACCTCGGGGGTTCGAACAGATACGCAGTATTTT. It translates to CAITSGVRTDTQYF. V usage is TRBV15 and J usage is TRBJ2-3, with a weak D call TRBD2 (6 bases). Per germline, CDR1 LNHNV and CDR2 YYDKDF (reference sequence). V was clipped by 10 bases and J by 3 bases, with 17 bases between them. The CDR3 has 14 amino acids.

The chain carries TRBV6-6 and TRBJ1-2; D gene ambiguous. Germline-derived CDR1 and CDR2 are MNHNY and SVGAGI (reference sequence). The CDR3 is 15 amino acids. Trimming pared 2 bases from V and 6 bases from J, leaving 16 bases between. The CDR3 sequence is CASSYASWAGNGYTF. The DNA for the CDR3 is TGTGCCAGCAGTTACGCCTCGTGGGCCGGGAATGGCTACACCTTC.

This clone was detected a few times. The chain uses TRBV18 and TRBJ1-1, with D unclear. Between the trimmed V and J ends, which lost 4 bases and 1 base, there was a span of 7 bases. The germline V gene has CDR1 KGHSH and CDR2 LQKENI. This CDR3 has 13 residues. The CDR3 reads CASSQGSNTEAFF. The CDR3 region has the DNA TGTGCCAGCTCACAGGGTTCGAACACTGAAGCTTTCTTT.

The chain combines TRBV24-1 with TRBJ2-1; D is possibly TRBD1 or TRBD2 (5 bases each). This CDR3 is 14 amino acids long. The V gene lost 4 bases and the J gene lost 7 bases, with 13 bases spanning the gap. Germline-derived CDR1 and CDR2 are KGHDR and SFDVKD. CDR3 loop: CATSDSGTANEQFF. The CDR3 nucleotides read TGTGCCACCAGTGACTCCGGGACGGCAAATGAGCAGTTCTTC.

The chain employs TRBV4-1 and TRBJ1-2; D is undetermined. Trimming removed 1 base from V and 5 bases from J, with 8 bases in between. Germline loops: CDR1 MGHRA, CDR2 YSYEKL. The CDR3 is made up of 13 amino acids. CDR3 DNA: TGCGCCAGCAGCCAAGTTTTTCAGTATGGCTACACCTTC. It translates to CASSQVFQYGYTF.

V and J are TRBV28 and TRBJ1-5, with D hard to call. Germline assignment: CDR1 MDHEN and CDR2 SYDVKM. This CDR3 has 15 amino acids. V was clipped by 5 bases and J by 6 bases, with 17 bases between them. CDR3 bases: TGTGCCAGCAGTACCGGCGGAGCCTCGGGTCAGCCCCAGCATTTT. It yields the protein CASSTGGASGQPQHF. The full variable domain, its missing parts supplied by reference TRBV28 and TRBJ1-5, is DVKVTQSSRYLVKRTGEKVFLECVQDMDHENMFWYRQDPGLGLRLIYFSYDVKMKEKGDIPEGYSVSREKKERFSLILESASTNQTSMYLCASSTGGASGQPQHFGDGTRLSIL.

V and J are TRBV7-8 and TRBJ1-4; 8 bases agree with TRBD1. This CDR3 has 14 amino acids. The J segment lost 8 bases and the V segment lost 5 bases, leaving 7 bases of the junction unmatched. CDR1 SGHVS and CDR2 FQNEAQ come from the germline V gene. CDR3 amino acids: CASSPQGASEKLFF. The CDR3 nucleotides read TGTGCCAGCAGCCCGCAGGGGGCATCGGAAAAACTGTTTTTT.

The chain is built from TRBV5-4 and TRBJ1-4, with 7 bases identical to TRBD1. The length of the CDR3 is 14 residues. Trimming removed 1 base from V and 7 bases from J; junction bases left unmatched: 4. Looked up from germline, CDR1 is SGHNT and CDR2 is YYREEE (reference sequence). As DNA, the CDR3 is TGTGCCAGCAGCTTGTCGGACAGGAGTGAAAAACTGTTTTTT. Its protein product is CASSLSDRSEKLFF.

The J gene is TRBJ1-2, the V gene TRBV5-6; 10 bases line up with TRBD1. V shed 3 bases, J shed 2 bases, and the junction held 7 bases outside the gene matches. This CDR3 contains 16 residues. Germline V gene lookup returns CDR1 SGHDT and CDR2 YYEEEE. This CDR3 is CASSSTGTGVNYGYTF. The CDR3 DNA sequence: TGTGCCAGCAGCTCCACCGGGACAGGGGTGAACTATGGCTACACCTTC. Looking up the rest from reference TRBV5-6 and TRBJ1-2 gives the full variable domain: DAGVTQSPTHLIKTRGQQVTLRCSPKSGHDTVSWYQQALGQGPQFIFQYYEEEERQRGNFPDRFSGHQFPNYSSELNVNALLLGDSALYLCASSSTGTGVNYGYTFGSGTRLTVV.

CDR3 DNA: TGCGCCAGCAGTGGAGGGACGGGGGGAAAGACCCAGTACTTC. Translated, it gives CASSGGTGGKTQYF. The rearrangement uses TRBV10-1 and TRBJ2-5, with 7 bases that match TRBD2. Looked up from germline, CDR1 is WNHNN and CDR2 is SYGVQD (reference sequence). Trimming at V came to 4 bases and at J to 6 bases, leaving 8 bases not matched to a gene. This CDR3 is 14 amino acids long.

The rearrangement links TRBV24-1 to TRBJ1-5; 9 bases agree with TRBD1. The ends lost 9 bases at V and 5 bases at J; junction bases unmatched: 4. CDR3 length: 13 residues. CDR1 KGHDR and CDR2 SFDVKD come from the germline V gene. CDR3 DNA sequence: TGTGCCACCGGGGACAGGGCCCATCAGCCCCAGCATTTT. Translation: CATGDRAHQPQHF.

As regards this clone: The junction and the germline gene differ at one end; a read error may be behind it. This chain connects TRBV14 to TRBJ1-2, with TRBD1 as a possible D gene (6 bases). The CDR3 contains 15 residues. Germline CDR1 is SGHDN and CDR2 is FVKESK. CDR3 protein: CASSQGPSGVVGYTF. DNA for the CDR3: TGTGCCAGCAGTCAAGGGCCCTCAGGGGTGGTTGGCTACACCTTC.

The chain uses TRBV5-6 and TRBJ1-2; D may be TRBD1 (5 bases). The CDR3 consists of 14 residues. CDR1 is SGHDT and CDR2 is YYEEEE in the germline V gene. V was trimmed by 0 bases and J by 2 bases, leaving 8 bases between them. CDR3 coding DNA: TGTGCCAGCAGCTTGGAACAGGTGAACTATGGCTACACCTTC. Protein: CASSLEQVNYGYTF. Full variable domain (remainder filled in from reference TRBV5-6 and TRBJ1-2): DAGVTQSPTHLIKTRGQQVTLRCSPKSGHDTVSWYQQALGQGPQFIFQYYEEEERQRGNFPDRFSGHQFPNYSSELNVNALLLGDSALYLCASSLEQVNYGYTFGSGTRLTVV.

The rearrangement links TRBV11-2 to TRBJ1-1; 8 bases align to TRBD1. V was clipped by 6 bases and J by 1 base; unmatched bases: 7. CDR1 is SGHAT and CDR2 is FQNNGV in the germline V gene. The CDR3 has 15 amino acids. DNA of the CDR3: TGTGCCAGCAGACCCCGACAGGGGCAGAACACTGAAGCTTTCTTT. It yields the protein CASRPRQGQNTEAFF.

The V gene is TRBV4-1, the J gene TRBJ1-5, with 7 bases identical to TRBD1. Trimming cost V 0 bases and J 1 base; bases outside gene matches: 6. The CDR3 runs 17 residues. Germline V CDR1 and CDR2: MGHRA, YSYEKL. This chain's CDR3 is CASSQDRQGLSNQPQHF. CDR3 in DNA: TGCGCCAGCAGCCAAGATCGACAGGGATTGAGCAATCAGCCCCAGCATTTT.

The chain is built from TRBV24-1 and TRBJ2-6; no definite D call. This CDR3 is built from 14 residues. CDR1 is KGHDR, CDR2 SFDVKD, per germline. V gave up 4 bases and J gave up 0 bases, with 3 bases separating them. CDR3 sequence (DNA): TGTGCCACCAGTGAGGGCTCTGGGGCCAACGTCCTGACTTTC. It codes for CATSEGSGANVLTF.